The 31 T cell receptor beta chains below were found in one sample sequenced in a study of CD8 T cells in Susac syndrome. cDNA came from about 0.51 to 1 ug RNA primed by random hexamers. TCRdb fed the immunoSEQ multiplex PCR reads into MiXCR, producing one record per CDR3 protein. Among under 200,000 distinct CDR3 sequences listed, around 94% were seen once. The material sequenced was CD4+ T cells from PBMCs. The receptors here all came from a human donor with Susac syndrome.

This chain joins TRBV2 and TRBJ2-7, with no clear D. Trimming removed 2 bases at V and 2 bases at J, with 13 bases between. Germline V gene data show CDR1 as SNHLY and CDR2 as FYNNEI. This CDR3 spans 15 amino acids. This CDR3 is CASSENLGSPYEQYF. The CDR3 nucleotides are TGTGCCAGCAGTGAAAATCTTGGCTCCCCCTACGAGCAGTACTTC. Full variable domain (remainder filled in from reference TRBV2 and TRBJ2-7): EPEVTQTPSHQVTQMGQEVILRCVPISNHLYFYWYRQILGQKVEFLVSFYNNEISEKSEIFDDQFSVERPDGSNFTLKIRSTKLEDSAMYFCASSENLGSPYEQYFGPGTRLTVT.

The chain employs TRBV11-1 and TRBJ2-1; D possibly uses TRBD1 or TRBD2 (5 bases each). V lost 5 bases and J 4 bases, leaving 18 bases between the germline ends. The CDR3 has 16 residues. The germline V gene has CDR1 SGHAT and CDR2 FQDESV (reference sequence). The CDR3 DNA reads TGTGCCAGCAGCCCACCCTTGGGGACCGTATACAATGAGCAGTTCTTC. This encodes CASSPPLGTVYNEQFF.

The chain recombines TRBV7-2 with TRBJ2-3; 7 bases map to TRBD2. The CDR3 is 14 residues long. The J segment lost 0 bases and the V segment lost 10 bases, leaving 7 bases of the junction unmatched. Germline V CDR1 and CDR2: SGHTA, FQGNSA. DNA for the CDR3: TGTGCCACCACCGGGGGGACTAGCACAGATACGCAGTATTTT. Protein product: CATTGGTSTDTQYF. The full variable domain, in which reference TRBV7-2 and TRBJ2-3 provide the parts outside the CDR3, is GAGVSQSPSNKVTEKGKDVELRCDPISGHTALYWYRQSLGQGLEFLIYFQGNSAPDKSGLPSDRFSAERTGGSVSTLTIQRTQQEDSAVYLCATTGGTSTDTQYFGPGTRLTVL.

CDR3 in DNA: TGTGCCAGTAGTATTGAGGACAGTCGCTCTGGGGCCAACGTCCTGACTTTC. Its protein is CASSIEDSRSGANVLTF. The rearrangement links TRBV19 to TRBJ2-6; tentative D call: TRBD1 (6 bases). Germline CDR1 reads LNHDA; CDR2 reads SQIVND (reference sequence). V gave up 3 bases and J gave up 0 bases, with 12 bases separating them. CDR3 length equals 17 residues.

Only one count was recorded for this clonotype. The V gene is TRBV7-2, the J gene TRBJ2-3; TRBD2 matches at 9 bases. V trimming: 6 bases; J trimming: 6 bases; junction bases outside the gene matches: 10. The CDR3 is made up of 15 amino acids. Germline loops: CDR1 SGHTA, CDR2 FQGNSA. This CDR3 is CASRFTGTSYDTQYF. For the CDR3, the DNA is TGTGCCAGCAGGTTCACCGGGACTAGCTACGATACGCAGTATTTT. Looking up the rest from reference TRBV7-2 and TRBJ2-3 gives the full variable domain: GAGVSQSPSNKVTEKGKDVELRCDPISGHTALYWYRQSLGQGLEFLIYFQGNSAPDKSGLPSDRFSAERTGGSVSTLTIQRTQQEDSAVYLCASRFTGTSYDTQYFGPGTRLTVL.

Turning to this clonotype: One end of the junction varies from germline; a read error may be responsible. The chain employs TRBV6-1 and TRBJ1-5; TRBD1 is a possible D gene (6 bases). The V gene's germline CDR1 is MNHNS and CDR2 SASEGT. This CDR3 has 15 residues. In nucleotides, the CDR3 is TGTGCCATCAGTGAGTCCGCGGGGGCCAATCAGCCCCAGCATTTT. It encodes CAISESAGANQPQHF.

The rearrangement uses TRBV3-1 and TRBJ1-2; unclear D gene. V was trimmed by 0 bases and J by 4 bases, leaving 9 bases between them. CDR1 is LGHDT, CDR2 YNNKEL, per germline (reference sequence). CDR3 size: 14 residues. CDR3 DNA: TGTGCCAGCAGCCAAGAGGGGTCAATCTATGGCTACACCTTC. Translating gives CASSQEGSIYGYTF.

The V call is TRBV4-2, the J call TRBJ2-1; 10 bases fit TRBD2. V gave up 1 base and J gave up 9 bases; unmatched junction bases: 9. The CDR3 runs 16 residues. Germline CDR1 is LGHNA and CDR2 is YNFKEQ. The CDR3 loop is CASSQGPAGGRGEQFF. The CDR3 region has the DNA TGTGCCAGCAGCCAAGGGCCAGCGGGGGGGCGCGGTGAGCAGTTCTTC.

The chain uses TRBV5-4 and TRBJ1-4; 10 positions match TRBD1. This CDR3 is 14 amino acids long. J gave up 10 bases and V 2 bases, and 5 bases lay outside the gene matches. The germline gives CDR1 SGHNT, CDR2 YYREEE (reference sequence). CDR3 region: CASSFRDRGAKLFF. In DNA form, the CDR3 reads TGTGCCAGCAGCTTCCGGGACAGGGGTGCAAAACTGTTTTTT. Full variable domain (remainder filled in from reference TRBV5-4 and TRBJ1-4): ETGVTQSPTHLIKTRGQQVTLRCSSQSGHNTVSWYQQALGQGPQFIFQYYREEENGRGNFPPRFSGLQFPNYSSELNVNALELDDSALYLCASSFRDRGAKLFFGSGTQLSVL.

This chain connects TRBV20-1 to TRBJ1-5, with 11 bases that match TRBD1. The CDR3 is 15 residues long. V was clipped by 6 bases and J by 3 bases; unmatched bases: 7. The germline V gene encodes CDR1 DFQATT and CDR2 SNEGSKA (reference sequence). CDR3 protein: CSALGQGAFNQPQHF. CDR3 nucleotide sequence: TGCAGTGCCCTCGGACAGGGGGCCTTCAATCAGCCCCAGCATTTT.

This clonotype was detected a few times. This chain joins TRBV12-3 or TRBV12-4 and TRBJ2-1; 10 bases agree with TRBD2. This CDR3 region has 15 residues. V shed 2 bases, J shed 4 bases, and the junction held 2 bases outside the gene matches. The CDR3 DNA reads TGTGCCAGCAGTTTACTAGCGGGGGCGTACAATGAGCAGTTCTTC. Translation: CASSLLAGAYNEQFF.

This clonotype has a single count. CDR3 DNA sequence: TGCGCCAGCAGCGCAGGGACAGGGGCCAATCAGCCCCAGCATTTT. Translating gives CASSAGTGANQPQHF. The chain links TRBV5-1 to TRBJ1-5; the match to TRBD1 covers 10 bases. The CDR3 contains 15 residues. The J segment lost 3 bases and the V segment lost 4 bases, leaving 4 bases of the junction unmatched. In germline, CDR1 is SGHRS, CDR2 YFSETQ.

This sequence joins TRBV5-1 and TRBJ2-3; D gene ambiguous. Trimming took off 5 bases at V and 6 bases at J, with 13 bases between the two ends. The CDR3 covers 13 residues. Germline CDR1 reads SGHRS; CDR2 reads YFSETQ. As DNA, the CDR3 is TGCGCCAGCAGACCCACCACGGCCGATACGCAGTATTTT. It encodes CASRPTTADTQYF.

The CDR3: CASSFKDMNTEAFF. The CDR3 bases are TGCGCCAGCAGCTTCAAGGACATGAACACTGAAGCTTTCTTT. The chain uses TRBV5-1 and TRBJ1-1; perhaps TRBD1 as D (5 bases). Deletions cut 2 bases from V and 0 bases from J, with 8 bases between. The CDR3 is 14 residues long. Germline loops: CDR1 SGHRS, CDR2 YFSETQ.

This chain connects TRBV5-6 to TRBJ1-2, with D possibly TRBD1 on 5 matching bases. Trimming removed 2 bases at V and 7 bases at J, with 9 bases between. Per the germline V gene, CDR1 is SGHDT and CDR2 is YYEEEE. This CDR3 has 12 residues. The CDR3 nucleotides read TGTGCCAGCAGCTTAAGGGGTTTTGGCTACACCTTC. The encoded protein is CASSLRGFGYTF.

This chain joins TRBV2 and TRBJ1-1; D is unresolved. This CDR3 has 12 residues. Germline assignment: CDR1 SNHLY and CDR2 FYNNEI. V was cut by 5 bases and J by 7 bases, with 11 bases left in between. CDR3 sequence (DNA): TGTGCCAGCAGTAAGGGAGCGGGTGAAGCTTTCTTT. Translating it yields CASSKGAGEAFF.

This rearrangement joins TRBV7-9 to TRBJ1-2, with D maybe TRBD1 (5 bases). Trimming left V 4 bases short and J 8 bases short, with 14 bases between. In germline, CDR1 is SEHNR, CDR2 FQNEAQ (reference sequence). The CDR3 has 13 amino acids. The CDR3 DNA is TGTGCCAGCAGCTCAATGGACACAAGCGGCTACACCTTC. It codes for CASSSMDTSGYTF.

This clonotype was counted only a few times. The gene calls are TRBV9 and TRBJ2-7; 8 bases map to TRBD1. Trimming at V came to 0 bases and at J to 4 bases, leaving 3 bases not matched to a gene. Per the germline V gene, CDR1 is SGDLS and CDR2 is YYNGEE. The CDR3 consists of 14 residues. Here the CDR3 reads CASSVGQGAYEQYF. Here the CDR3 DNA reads TGTGCCAGCAGCGTAGGGCAGGGGGCGTACGAGCAGTACTTC.

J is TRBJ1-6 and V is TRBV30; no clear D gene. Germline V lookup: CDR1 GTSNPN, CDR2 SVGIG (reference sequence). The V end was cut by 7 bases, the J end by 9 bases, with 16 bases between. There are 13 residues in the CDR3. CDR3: CASDSLAISPLHF. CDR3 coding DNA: TGTGCCTCGGACTCCCTCGCGATTTCACCCCTCCACTTT.

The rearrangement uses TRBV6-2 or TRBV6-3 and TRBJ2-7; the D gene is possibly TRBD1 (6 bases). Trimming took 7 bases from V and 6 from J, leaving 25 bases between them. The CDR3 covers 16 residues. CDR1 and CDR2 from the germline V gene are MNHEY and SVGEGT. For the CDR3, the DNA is TGTGCCAGCATCGGGGATGGGACAACGACGAACCGCGAGCAGTACTTC. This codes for CASIGDGTTTNREQYF.

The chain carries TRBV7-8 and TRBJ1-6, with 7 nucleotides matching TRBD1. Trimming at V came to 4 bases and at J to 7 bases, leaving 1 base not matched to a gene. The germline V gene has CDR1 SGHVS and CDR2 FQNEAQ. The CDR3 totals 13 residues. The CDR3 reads CASSWDRNSPLHF. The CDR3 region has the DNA TGTGCCAGCAGCTGGGACAGAAATTCACCCCTCCACTTT. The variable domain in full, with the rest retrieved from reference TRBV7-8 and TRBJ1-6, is GAGVSQSPRYKVAKRGQDVALRCDPISGHVSLFWYQQALGQGPEFLTYFQNEAQLDKSGLPSDRFFAERPEGSVSTLKIQRTQQEDSAVYLCASSWDRNSPLHFGNGTRLTVT.

CDR3 region: CASSQRSGQGNTEAFF. DNA for the CDR3: TGTGCCAGCAGCCAACGATCGGGACAGGGGAACACTGAAGCTTTCTTT. The gene calls are TRBV14 and TRBJ1-1; TRBD1 matches 9 bases. Per the germline V gene, CDR1 is SGHDN and CDR2 is FVKESK. The CDR3 extends over 16 amino acids. V gave up 2 bases and J gave up 1 base; unmatched junction bases: 5.

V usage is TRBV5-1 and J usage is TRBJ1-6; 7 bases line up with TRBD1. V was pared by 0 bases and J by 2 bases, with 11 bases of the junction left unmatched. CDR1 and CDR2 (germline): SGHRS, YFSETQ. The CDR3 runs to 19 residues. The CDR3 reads CASSLGTGAGDPYNSPLHF. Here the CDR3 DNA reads TGCGCCAGCAGCTTGGGCACAGGGGCGGGGGACCCCTATAATTCACCCCTCCACTTT.

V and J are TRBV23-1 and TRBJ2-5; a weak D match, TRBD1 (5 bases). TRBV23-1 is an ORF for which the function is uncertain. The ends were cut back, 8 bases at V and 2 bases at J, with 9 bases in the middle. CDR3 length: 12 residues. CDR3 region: CASQGWQETQYF. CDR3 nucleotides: TGCGCCAGCCAGGGTTGGCAAGAGACCCAGTACTTC.

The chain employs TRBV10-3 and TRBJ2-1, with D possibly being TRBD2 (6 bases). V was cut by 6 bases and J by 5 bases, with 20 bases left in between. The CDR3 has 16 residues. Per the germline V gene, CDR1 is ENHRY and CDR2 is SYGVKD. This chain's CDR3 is CAIRGLSAITNNEQFF. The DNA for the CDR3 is TGTGCCATCAGGGGACTTTCCGCGATAACAAACAATGAGCAGTTCTTC.

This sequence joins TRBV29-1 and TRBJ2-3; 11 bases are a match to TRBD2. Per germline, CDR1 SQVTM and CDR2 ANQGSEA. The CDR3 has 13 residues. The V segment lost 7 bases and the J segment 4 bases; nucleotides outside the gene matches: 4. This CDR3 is CSGLAGNSDTQYF. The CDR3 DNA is TGCAGCGGACTAGCGGGAAATTCAGATACGCAGTATTTT.

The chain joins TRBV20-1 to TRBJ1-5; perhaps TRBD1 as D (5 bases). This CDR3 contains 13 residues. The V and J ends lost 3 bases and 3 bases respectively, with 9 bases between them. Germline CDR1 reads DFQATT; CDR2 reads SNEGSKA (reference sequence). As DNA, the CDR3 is TGCAGTGCTAGTGCAGGGTCCAATCAGCCCCAGCATTTT. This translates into CSASAGSNQPQHF.

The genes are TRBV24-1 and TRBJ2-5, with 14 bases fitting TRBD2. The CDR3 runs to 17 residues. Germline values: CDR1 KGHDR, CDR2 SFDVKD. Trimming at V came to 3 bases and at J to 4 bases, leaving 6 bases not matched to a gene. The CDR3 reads CATSDAMTSGGGETQYF. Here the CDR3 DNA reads TGTGCCACCAGTGATGCGATGACTAGCGGGGGGGGAGAGACCCAGTACTTC.

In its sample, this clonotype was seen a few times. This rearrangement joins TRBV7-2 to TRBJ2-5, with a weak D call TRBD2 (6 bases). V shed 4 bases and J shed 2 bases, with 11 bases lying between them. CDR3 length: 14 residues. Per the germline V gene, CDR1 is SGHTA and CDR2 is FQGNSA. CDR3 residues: CASSSGGTQETQYF. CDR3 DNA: TGTGCCAGCAGCTCCGGGGGTACTCAAGAGACCCAGTACTTC.

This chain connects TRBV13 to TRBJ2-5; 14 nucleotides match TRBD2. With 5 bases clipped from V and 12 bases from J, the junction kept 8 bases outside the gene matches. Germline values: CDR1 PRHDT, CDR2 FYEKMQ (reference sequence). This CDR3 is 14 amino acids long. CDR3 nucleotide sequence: TGTGCCAGCAGCGTCACCGGGACTAGCGGGGGCGAGTACTTC. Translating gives CASSVTGTSGGEYF.

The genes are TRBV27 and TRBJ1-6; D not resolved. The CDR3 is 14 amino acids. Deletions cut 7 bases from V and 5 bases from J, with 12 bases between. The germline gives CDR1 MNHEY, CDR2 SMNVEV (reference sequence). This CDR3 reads CASTLYLDNSPLHF. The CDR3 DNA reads TGTGCCAGCACCCTTTACTTGGATAATTCACCCCTCCACTTT.